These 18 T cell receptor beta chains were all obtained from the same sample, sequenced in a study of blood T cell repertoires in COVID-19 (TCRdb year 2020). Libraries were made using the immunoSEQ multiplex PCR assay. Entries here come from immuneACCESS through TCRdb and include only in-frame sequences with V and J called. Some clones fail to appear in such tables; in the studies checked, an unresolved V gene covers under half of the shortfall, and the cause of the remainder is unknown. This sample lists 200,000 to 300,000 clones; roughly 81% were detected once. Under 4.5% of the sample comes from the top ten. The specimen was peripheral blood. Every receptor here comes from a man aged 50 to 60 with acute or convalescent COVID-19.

The CDR3 loop is CAWSQTSLGNEQFF. CDR3 nucleotide sequence: TGTGCCTGGAGTCAAACATCACTAGGCAATGAGCAGTTCTTC. The J gene is TRBJ2-1, the V gene TRBV30; a possible D gene is TRBD2 (5 bases). V gave up 2 bases and J gave up 6 bases, with 14 bases separating them. Germline V gene data show CDR1 as GTSNPN and CDR2 as SVGIG (reference sequence). CDR3 size: 14 residues.

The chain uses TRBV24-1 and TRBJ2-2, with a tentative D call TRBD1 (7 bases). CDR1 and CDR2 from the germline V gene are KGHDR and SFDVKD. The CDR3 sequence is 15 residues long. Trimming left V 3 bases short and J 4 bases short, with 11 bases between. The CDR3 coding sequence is TGTGCCACCAGTGATCGACAGGGAGGCACCGGGGAGCTGTTTTTT. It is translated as CATSDRQGGTGELFF.

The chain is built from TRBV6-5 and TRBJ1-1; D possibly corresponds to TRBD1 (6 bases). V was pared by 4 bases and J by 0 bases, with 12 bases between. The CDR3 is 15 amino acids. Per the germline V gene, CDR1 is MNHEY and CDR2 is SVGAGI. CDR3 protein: CASSFGTSMNTEAFF. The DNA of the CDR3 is TGTGCCAGCAGTTTCGGGACATCTATGAACACTGAAGCTTTCTTT.

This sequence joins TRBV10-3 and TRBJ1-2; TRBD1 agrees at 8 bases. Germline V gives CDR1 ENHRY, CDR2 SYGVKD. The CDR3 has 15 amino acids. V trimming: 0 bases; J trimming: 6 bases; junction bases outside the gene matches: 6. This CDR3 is CAISESSGGGDGYTF. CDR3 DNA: TGTGCCATCAGTGAGTCCTCAGGGGGCGGAGATGGCTACACCTTC.

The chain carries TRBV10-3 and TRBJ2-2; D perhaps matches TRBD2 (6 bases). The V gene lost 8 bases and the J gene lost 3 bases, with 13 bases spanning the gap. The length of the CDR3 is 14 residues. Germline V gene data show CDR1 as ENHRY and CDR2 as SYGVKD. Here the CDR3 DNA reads TGTGCCATCGCGGGGTTGGGGGACACCGGGGAGCTGTTTTTT. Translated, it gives CAIAGLGDTGELFF.

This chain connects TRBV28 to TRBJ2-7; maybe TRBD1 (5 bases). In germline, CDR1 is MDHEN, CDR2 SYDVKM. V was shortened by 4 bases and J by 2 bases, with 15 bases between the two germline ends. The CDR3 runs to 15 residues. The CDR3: CASSSGRTATYEQYF. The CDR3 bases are TGTGCCAGCAGTTCAGGGCGTACAGCAACCTACGAGCAGTACTTC.

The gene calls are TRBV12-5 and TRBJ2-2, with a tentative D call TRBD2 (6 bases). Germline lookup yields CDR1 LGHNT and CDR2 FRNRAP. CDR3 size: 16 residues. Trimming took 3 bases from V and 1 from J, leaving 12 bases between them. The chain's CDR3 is CASGFGGRGNTGELFF. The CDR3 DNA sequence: TGTGCTAGTGGTTTCGGGGGAAGAGGGAACACCGGGGAGCTGTTTTTT.

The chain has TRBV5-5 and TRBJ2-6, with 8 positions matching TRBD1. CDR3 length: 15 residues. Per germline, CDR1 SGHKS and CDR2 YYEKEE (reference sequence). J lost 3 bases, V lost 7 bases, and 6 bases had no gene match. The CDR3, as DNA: TGTGCCAGCCGGACAGGGTCTAATGGGGCCAACGTCCTGACTTTC. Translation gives CASRTGSNGANVLTF.

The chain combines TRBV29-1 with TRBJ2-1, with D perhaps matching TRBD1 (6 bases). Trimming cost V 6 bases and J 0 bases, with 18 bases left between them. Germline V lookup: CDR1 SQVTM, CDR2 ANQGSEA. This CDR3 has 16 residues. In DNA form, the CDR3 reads TGCAGCGTCGACGAGGGTGGGGGCCGCTCCTACAATGAGCAGTTCTTC. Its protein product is CSVDEGGGRSYNEQFF.

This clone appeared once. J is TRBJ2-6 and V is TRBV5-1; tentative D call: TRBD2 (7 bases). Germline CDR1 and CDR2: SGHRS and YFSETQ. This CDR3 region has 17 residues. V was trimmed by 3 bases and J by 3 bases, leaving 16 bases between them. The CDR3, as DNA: TGCGCCAGCAGCTCCGGCCGGGGGGCTGGTGGGGCCAACGTCCTGACTTTC. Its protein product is CASSSGRGAGGANVLTF.

The DNA for the CDR3 is TGTGCCACCAGCAGCGCGGGGTATATCAATCAGCCCCAGCATTTT. Translating it yields CATSSAGYINQPQHF. The chain combines TRBV15 with TRBJ1-5; D is undetermined. Germline V lookup: CDR1 LNHNV, CDR2 YYDKDF (reference sequence). Trimming pared 3 bases from V and 3 bases from J, leaving 12 bases between. This CDR3 is 15 amino acids long.

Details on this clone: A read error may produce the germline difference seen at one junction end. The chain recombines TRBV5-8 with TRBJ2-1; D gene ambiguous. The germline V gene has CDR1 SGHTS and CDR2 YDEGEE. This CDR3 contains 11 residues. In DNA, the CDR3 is TGTGCCAGCAGCTTGGTGGGCCTCCTACTCTTC. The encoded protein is CASSLVGLLLF.

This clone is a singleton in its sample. CDR3 sequence reads: CASVQGGPYNEQFF. In DNA form, the CDR3 reads TGTGCCAGCGTACAGGGTGGCCCCTACAATGAGCAGTTCTTC. The rearrangement links TRBV11-2 to TRBJ2-1, with D possibly TRBD1 on 6 matching bases. The CDR3 is 14 amino acids. V was pared by 8 bases and J by 2 bases, with 13 bases between. The germline CDR1 and CDR2 sequences are SGHAT and FQNNGV.

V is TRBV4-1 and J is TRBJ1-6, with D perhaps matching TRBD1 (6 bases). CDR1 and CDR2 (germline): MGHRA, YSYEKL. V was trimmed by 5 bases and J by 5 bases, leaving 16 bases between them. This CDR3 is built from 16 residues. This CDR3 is CASSEIGYRDNSPLHF. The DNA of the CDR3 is TGCGCCAGCAGCGAAATTGGATACAGGGATAATTCACCCCTCCACTTT.

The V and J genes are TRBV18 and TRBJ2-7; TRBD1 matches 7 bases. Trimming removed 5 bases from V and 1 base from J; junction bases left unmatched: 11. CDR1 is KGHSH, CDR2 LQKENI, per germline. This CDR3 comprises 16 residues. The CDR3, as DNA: TGTGCCAGCTCATACTCTGAAGGGACAGTTTCCTACGAGCAGTACTTC. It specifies CASSYSEGTVSYEQYF.

The CDR3 nucleotides are TGTGCCAGCAGCTCAGCGTGGACTAGCGGGGGGGGCAATGAGCAGTTCTTC. It is translated as CASSSAWTSGGGNEQFF. The gene calls are TRBV7-2 and TRBJ2-1, with TRBD2 identical over 15 bases. Germline V lookup: CDR1 SGHTA, CDR2 FQGNSA. The V and J ends lost 4 bases and 6 bases, in that order; junction bases with no gene match: 7. This CDR3 has 17 amino acids.

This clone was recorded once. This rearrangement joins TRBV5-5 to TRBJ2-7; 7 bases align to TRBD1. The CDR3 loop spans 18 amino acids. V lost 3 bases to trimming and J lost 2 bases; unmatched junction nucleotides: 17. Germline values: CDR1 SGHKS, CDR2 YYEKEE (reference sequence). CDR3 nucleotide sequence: TGTGCCAGCAGCTCACAGGTAGACCCCGGGACAGCGACCTACGAGCAGTACTTC. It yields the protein CASSSQVDPGTATYEQYF.

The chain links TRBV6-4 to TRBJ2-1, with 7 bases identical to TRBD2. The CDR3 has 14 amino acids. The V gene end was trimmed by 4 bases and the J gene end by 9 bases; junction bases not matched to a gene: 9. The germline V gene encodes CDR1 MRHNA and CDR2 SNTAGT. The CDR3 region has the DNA TGTGCCAGCAGTGCCATTTCTGGGGGGGGTGAGCAGTTCTTC. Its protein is CASSAISGGGEQFF.